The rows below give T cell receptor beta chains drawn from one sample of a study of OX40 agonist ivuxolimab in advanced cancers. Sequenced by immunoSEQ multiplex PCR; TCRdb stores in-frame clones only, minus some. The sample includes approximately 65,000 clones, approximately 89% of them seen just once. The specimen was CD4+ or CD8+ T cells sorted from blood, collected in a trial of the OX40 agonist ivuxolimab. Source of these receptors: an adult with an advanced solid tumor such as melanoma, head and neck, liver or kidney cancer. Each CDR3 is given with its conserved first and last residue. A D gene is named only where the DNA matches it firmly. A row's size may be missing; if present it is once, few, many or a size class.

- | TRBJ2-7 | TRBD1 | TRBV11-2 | CASSQSVTGGKTYEQYF | TGTGCCAGCAGCCAGTCCGTTACAGGGGGGAAAACCTACGAGCAGTACTTC
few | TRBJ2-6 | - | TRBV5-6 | CASSLVVSGANVLTF | TGTGCCAGCAGCTTGGTGGTCTCTGGGGCCAACGTCCTGACTTTC
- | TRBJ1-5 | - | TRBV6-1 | CASSDPGVLQPQHF | TGTGCCAGCAGTGACCCAGGGGTTCTTCAGCCCCAGCATTTT
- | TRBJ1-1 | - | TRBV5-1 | CASSFSIWGTPEGNTEAFF | TGCGCCAGCAGCTTCTCTATCTGGGGGACTCCAGAGGGGAACACTGAAGCTTTCTTT
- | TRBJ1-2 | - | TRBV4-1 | CASSQDGTVNYGYTF | TGCGCCAGCAGCCAAGATGGGACGGTAAACTATGGCTACACCTTC
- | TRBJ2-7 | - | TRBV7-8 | CASSLAVGSYEQYF | TGTGCCAGCAGCTTAGCGGTGGGTTCCTACGAGCAGTACTTC
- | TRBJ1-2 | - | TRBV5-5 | CASSGGAGYGYTF | TGTGCCAGCAGCGGCGGAGCGGGCTATGGCTACACCTTC
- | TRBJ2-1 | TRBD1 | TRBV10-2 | CASSDQRGTGYHEQFF | TGCGCCAGCAGTGATCAAAGAGGGACAGGGTACCATGAGCAGTTCTTC
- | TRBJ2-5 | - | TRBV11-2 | CASSLVTRQETQYF | TGTGCCAGCAGCTTAGTTACAAGACAAGAGACCCAGTACTTC
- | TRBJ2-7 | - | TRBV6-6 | CASSYSEGEQYF | TGTGCCAGCAGTTACTCGGAGGGCGAGCAGTACTTC
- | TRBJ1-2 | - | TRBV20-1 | CSAFQGYGYTF | TGCAGTGCTTTCCAGGGTTATGGCTACACCTTC
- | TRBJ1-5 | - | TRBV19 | CASSIKGISQPQHF | TGTGCCAGTAGTATAAAGGGGATTAGTCAGCCCCAGCATTTT
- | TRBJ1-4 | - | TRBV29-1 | CSVAKRSVNEKLFF | TGCAGCGTCGCCAAAAGGAGCGTTAATGAAAAACTGTTTTTT
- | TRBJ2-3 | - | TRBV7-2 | CASSPDPVTDTQYF | TGTGCCAGCAGCCCGGACCCTGTAACAGATACGCAGTATTTT
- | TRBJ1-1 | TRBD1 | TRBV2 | CASSYSGGGTEAFF | TGTGCCAGCAGTTATTCAGGGGGCGGCACTGAAGCTTTCTTT
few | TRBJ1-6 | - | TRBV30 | CAWSVGEGTPLHF | TGTGCCTGGAGTGTCGGGGAAGGGACACCCCTCCACTTT
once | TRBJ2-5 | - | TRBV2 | CASSEGGIETQYF | TGTGCCAGCAGTGAGGGGGGAATAGAGACCCAGTACTTC